The clone carrying this T cell receptor (beta chain) showed up many times. What it binds is unknown. The iRepertoire nested amplicon-rescue multiplex PCR amplified TCR alpha and beta CDR3s from RNA. One-step reverse transcription and amplification started from about 100-400 ng of tissue mRNA or PBMC total RNA. Each CDR3 protein is one row after TCRdb ran MiXCR on the multiplex PCR reads. There are some 110,000 distinct CDR3 sequences in the sample; approximately 25% occur only once, and roughly 15% lies in the top ten. The entry originates in a study of glioma-infiltrating T cells. Points from the study as a whole: Tissue-blood divergence was below expectation in non-neoplastic patients, above in gliomas.

The germline V gene encodes CDR1 SEHNR and CDR2 FQNEAQ (reference sequence). V was trimmed by 5 bases and J by 5 bases, leaving 19 bases between them. CDR3 size: 15 residues. V usage is TRBV7-9 and J usage is TRBJ2-7; no clear D. This clonotype originated in a human donor with low-grade glioma or glioblastoma, undergoing nonglioma brain surgery, or in good health (not recorded which). Sequencing was performed on glioma tissue, nonneoplastic brain tissue, or PBMCs (not recorded which). The DNA of the CDR3 is TGTGCCAGCAGCGTCTCCGTAGAGGCCTACCACGAGCAGTACTTC. It specifies CASSVSVEAYHEQYF.